The source of this TCR beta chain is a study of T cell responses to AZD1222 COVID-19 vaccine. The length of the CDR3 is 11 residues. The germline V gene has CDR1 MDHEN and CDR2 SYDVKM. Notes on the study in general: There were vaccine-associated CD4 TCRs across spike, dominant at 160-218 and 743-854. White British people made up most donors, females outnumbered males, and clonal diversity was possibly underestimated.

For this clone: Its antigen is undetermined.

Produced via immunoSEQ multiplex PCR; TCRdb's table is partial and in-frame only. The table records tens of thousands of clones, 89% of them present only once. This sequence originates from an adult in good health. This sample comprised peripheral blood, obtained on day 0 of AZD1222 vaccination. The genes are TRBV28 and TRBJ2-1, with a possible D match to TRBD2 (5 bases). The CDR3: CGASGYNEQFF. DNA of the CDR3: TGTGGGGCGAGCGGCTACAATGAGCAGTTCTTC.